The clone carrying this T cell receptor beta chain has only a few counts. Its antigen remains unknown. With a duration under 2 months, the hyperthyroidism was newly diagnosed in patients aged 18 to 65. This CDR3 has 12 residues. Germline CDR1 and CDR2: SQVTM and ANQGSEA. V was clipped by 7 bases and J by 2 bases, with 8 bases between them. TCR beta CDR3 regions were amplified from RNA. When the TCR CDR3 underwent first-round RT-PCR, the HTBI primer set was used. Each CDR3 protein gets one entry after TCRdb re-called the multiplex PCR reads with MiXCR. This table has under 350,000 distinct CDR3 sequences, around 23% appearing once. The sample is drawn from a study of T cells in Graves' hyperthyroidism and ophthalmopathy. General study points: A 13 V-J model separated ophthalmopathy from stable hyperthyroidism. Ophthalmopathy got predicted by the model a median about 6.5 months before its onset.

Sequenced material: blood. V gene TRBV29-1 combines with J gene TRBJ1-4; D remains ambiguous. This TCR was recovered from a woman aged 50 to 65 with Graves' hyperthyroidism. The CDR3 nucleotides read TGCAGCGCCGTATGGACTAATGAAAAACTGTTTTTT. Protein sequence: CSAVWTNEKLFF.